Below, one T cell receptor (beta chain) is given with its context. Germline CDR1 and CDR2: SGHKS and YYEKEE (reference sequence). The CDR3 totals 15 residues. With V trimmed by 2 bases and J by 4 bases, 3 bases remained unmatched. The data are from a study of blood T cell repertoires in COVID-19. Looking at the study overall: Samples came from the United States, Italy and Spain, spanning acute and convalescent COVID-19.

Libraries were prepared by immunoSEQ multiplex PCR; TCRdb keeps only in-frame clonotypes and omits some of them. The sample holds fewer than 300,000 clones; approximately 85% are singletons and the top ten take more than 4.5%. This chain connects TRBV5-5 to TRBJ2-6, with TRBD1 matching 7 bases. This receptor was obtained from a man aged 45-65 years with active or convalescent COVID-19. Input material: peripheral blood. The CDR3 DNA is TGTGCCAGCAGCTTACAGGGGCGAGGGGCCAACGTCCTGACTTTC. Protein product: CASSLQGRGANVLTF.